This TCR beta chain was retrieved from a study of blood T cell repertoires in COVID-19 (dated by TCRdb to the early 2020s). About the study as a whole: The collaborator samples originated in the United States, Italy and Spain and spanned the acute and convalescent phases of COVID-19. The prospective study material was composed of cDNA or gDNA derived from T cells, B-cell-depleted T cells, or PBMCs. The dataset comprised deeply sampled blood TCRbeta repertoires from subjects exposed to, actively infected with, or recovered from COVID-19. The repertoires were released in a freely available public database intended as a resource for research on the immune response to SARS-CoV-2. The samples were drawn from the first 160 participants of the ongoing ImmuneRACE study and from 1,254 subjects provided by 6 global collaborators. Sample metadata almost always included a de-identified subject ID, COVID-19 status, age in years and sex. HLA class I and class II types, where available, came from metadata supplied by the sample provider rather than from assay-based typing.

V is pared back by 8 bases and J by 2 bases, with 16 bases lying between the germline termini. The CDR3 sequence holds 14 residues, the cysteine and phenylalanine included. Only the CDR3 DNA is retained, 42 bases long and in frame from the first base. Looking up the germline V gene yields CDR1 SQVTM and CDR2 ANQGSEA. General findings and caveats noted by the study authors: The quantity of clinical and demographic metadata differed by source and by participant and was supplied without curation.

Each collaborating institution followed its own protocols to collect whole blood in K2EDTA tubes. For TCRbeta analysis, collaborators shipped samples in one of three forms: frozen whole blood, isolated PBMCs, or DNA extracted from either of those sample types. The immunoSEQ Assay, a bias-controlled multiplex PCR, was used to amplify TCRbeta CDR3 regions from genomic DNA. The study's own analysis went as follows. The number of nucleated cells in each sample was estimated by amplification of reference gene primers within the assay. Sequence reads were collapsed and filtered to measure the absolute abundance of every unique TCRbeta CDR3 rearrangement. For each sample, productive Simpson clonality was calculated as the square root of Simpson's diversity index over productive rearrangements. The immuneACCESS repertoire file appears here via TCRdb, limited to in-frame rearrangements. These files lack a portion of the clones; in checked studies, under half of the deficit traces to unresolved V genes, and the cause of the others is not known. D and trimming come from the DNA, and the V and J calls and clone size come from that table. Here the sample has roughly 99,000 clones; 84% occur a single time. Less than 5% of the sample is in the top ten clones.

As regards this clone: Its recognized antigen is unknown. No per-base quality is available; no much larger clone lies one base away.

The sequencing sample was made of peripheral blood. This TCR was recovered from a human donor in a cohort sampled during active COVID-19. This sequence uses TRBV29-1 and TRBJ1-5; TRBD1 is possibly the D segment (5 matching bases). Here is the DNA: TGCAGCCCCTGGGAGGGGCAGGGCAATCAGCCCCAGCATTTT. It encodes CSPWEGQGNQPQHF.